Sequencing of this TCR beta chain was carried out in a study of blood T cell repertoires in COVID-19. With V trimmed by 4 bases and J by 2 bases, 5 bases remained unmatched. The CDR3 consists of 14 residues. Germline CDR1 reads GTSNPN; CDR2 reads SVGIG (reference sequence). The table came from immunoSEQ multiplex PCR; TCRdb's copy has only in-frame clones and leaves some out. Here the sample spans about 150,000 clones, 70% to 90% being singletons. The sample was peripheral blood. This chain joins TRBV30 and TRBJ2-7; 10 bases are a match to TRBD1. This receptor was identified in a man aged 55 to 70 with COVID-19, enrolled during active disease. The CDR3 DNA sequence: TGTGCCTGGAATCCGGGACAGGGGCCCTACGAGCAGTACTTC. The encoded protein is CAWNPGQGPYEQYF.